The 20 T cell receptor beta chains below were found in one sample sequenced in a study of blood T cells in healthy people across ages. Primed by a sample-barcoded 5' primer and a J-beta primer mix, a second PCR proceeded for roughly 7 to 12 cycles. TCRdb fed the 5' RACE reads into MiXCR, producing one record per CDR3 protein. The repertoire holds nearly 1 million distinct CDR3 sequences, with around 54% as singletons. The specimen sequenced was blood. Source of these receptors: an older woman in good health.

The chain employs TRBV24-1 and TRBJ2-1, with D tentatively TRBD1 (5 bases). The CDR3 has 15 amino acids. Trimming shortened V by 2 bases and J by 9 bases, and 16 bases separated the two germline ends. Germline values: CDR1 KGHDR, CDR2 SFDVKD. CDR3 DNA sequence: TGTGCCACCAGTGATTCCCGGGCAGGGCGAGGTGAGCAGTTCTTC. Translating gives CATSDSRAGRGEQFF.

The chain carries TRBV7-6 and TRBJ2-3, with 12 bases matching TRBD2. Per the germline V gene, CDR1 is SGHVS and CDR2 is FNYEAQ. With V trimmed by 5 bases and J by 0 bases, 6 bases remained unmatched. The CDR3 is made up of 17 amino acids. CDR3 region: CASSEYGLAGSTDTQYF. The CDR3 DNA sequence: TGTGCCAGCAGCGAATACGGACTAGCGGGAAGCACAGATACGCAGTATTTT.

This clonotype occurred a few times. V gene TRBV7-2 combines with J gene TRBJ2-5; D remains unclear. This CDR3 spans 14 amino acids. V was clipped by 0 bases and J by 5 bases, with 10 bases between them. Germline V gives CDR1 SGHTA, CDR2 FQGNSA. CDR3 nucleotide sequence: TGTGCCAGCAGCTTAGCGGGTCGGTTTGAGACCCAGTACTTC. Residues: CASSLAGRFETQYF.

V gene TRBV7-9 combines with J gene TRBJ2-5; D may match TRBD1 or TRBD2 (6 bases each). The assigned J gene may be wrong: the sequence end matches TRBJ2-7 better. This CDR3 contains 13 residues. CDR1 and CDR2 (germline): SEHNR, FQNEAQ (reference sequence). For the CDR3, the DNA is TGTGCCAGCGCGCGGGACAATGCCTACGAGCAGTACTTC. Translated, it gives CASARDNAYEQYF.

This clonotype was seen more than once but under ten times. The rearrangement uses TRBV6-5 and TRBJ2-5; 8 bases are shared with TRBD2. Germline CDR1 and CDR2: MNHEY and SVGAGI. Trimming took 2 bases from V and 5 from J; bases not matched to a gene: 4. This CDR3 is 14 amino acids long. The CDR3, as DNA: TGTGCCAGCAGTTACGGGCGGGAGGCGGAGACCCAGTACTTC. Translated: CASSYGREAETQYF.

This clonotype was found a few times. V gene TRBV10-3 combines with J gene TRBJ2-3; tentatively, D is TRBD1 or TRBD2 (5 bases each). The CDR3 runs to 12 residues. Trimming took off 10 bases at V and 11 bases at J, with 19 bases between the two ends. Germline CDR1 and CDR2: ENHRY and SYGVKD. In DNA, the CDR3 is TGTGCCACAGCTGTGGGGGTGACGGAGCAGTATTTT. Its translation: CATAVGVTEQYF.

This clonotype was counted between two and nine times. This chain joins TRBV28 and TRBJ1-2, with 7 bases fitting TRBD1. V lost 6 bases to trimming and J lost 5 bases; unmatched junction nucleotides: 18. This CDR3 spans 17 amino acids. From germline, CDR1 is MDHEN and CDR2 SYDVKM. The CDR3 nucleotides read TGTGCCAGCAGCCCCGCCAAAGATAGACAGGGATTTTATGGCTACACCTTC. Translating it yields CASSPAKDRQGFYGYTF.

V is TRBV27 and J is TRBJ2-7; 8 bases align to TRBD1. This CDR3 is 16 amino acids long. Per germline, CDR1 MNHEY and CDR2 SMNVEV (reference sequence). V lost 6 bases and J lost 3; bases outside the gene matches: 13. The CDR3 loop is CASSPSMGQALYEQYF. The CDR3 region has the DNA TGTGCCAGCAGCCCATCGATGGGACAGGCTCTCTACGAGCAGTACTTC.

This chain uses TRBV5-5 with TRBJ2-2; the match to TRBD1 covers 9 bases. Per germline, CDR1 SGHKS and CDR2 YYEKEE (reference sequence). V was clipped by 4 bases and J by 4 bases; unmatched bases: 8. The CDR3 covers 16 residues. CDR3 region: CASSPAGTGITGELFF. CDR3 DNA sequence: TGTGCCAGCAGCCCGGCCGGGACAGGGATCACCGGGGAGCTGTTTTTT. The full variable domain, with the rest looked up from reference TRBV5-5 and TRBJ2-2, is DAGVTQSPTHLIKTRGQQVTLRCSPISGHKSVSWYQQVLGQGPQFIFQYYEKEERGRGNFPDRFSARQFPNYSSELNVNALLLGDSALYLCASSPAGTGITGELFFGEGSRLTVL.

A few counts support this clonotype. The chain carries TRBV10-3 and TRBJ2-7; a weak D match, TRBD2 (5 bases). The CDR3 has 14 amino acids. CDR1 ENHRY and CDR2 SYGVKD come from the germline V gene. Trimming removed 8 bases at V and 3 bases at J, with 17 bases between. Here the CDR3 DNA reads TGTGCCATCTGGAGCGGAGAGCTGGTCTACGAGCAGTACTTC. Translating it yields CAIWSGELVYEQYF.

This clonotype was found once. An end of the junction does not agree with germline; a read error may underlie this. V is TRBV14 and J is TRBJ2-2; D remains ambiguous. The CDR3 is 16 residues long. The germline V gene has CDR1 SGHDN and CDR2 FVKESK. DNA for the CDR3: TGTGTCAGCAGCCAAAGGTTAACTACGAACACCGGGGAGCTGTTTTTT. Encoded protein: CVSSQRLTTNTGELFF.

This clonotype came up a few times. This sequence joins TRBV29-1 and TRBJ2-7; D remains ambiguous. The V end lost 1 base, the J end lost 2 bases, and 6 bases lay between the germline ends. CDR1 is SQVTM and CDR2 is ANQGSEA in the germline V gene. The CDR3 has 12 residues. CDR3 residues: CSVEGEPYEQYF. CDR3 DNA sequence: TGCAGCGTTGAAGGGGAACCCTACGAGCAGTACTTC.

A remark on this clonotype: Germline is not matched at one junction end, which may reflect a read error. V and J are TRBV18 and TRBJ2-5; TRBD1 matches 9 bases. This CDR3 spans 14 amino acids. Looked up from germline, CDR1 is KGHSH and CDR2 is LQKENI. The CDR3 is CASPPGQGTAEQYF. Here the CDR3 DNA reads TGTGCCAGCCCACCTGGACAGGGGACAGCGGAGCAGTACTTC.

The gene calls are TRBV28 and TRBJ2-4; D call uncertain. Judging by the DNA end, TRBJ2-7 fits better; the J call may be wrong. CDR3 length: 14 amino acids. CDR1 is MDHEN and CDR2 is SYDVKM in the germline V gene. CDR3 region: CASSLGEETYEQYF. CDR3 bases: TGTGCCAGCAGTTTAGGCGAGGAAACCTACGAGCAGTACTTC.

In nucleotides, the CDR3 is TGTGCCAGCAGCGAGTACGGAAGCTCCTATAATTCACCCCTCCACTTT. Its protein is CASSEYGSSYNSPLHF. The chain uses TRBV9 and TRBJ1-6, with D uncertain. The germline V and J ends were trimmed by 3 bases and 0 bases, with 10 bases remaining between them. The germline CDR1 and CDR2 sequences are SGDLS and YYNGEE. The CDR3 extends over 16 amino acids.

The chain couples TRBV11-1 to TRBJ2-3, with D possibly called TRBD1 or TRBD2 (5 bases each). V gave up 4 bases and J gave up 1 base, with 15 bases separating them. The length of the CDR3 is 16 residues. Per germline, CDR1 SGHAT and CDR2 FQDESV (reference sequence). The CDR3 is CASSYGTNIGTDTQYF. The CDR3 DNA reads TGTGCCAGCAGCTACGGGACCAATATTGGCACAGATACGCAGTATTTT.

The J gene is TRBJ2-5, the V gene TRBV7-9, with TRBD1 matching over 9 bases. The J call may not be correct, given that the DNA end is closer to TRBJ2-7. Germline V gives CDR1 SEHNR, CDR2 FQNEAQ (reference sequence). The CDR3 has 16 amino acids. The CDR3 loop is CASSPSLGTGFDEQYF. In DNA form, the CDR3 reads TGTGCCAGCAGCCCCTCGTTGGGGACAGGGTTCGACGAGCAGTACTTC.

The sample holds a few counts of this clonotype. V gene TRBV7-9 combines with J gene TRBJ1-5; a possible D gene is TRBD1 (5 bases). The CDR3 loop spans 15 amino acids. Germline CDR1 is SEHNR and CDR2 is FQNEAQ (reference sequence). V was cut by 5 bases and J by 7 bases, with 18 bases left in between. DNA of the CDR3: TGTGCCAGCAGCGGCGGGGCCTCCATGGGACAGCCCCAGCATTTT. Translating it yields CASSGGASMGQPQHF. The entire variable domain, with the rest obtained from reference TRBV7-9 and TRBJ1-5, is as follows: DTGVSQNPRHKITKRGQNVTFRCDPISEHNRLYWYRQTLGQGPEFLTYFQNEAQLEKSRLLSDRFSAERPKGSFSTLEIQRTEQGDSAMYLCASSGGASMGQPQHFGDGTRLSIL.

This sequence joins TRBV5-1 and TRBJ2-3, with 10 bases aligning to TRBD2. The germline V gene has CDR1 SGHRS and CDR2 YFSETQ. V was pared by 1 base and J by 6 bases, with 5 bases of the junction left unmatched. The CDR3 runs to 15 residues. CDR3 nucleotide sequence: TGCGCCAGCAGCTTGTCGGGACTAGCGAAGGATACGCAGTATTTT. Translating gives CASSLSGLAKDTQYF.

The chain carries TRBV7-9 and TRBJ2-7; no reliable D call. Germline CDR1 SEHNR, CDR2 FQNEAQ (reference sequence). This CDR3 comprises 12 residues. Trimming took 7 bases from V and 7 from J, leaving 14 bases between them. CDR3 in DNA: TGTGCCAGCACCACAACCCCAGGAGAGCAGTACTTC. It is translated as CASTTTPGEQYF.